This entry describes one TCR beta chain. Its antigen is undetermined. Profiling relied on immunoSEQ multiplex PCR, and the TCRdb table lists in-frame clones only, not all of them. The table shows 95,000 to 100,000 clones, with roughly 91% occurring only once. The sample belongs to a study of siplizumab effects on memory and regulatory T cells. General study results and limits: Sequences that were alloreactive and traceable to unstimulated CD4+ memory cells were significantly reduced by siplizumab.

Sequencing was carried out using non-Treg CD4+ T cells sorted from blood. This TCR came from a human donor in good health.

CDR3 residues: CASSRHSGSYEQYF. CDR3 DNA: TGTGCCAGCAGCCGTCATAGCGGCTCCTACGAGCAGTACTTC. The V gene is TRBV7-2, the J gene TRBJ2-7, with D perhaps TRBD2 (6 bases). The CDR3 loop spans 14 amino acids. Germline lookup yields CDR1 SGHTA and CDR2 FQGNSA. The V end lost 5 bases, the J end lost 0 bases, and 11 bases lay between the germline ends.